The 9 T cell receptor beta chains below were found in one sample sequenced in a study of T cell changes during pregnancy in multiple sclerosis. The assay was immunoSEQ multiplex PCR, and TCRdb's table has in-frame clones only and misses some. The sample records tens of thousands of clones, 80% to 90% being singletons. The input for sequencing was peripheral blood, taken in the first trimester of pregnancy. The receptors were sampled from a female donor in good health, enrolled as a control in a pregnancy study.

This clone has a single count. The chain links TRBV15 to TRBJ2-3, with D possibly TRBD1 on 6 matching bases. The V and J ends lost 0 bases and 0 bases respectively, with 7 bases between them. Germline V lookup: CDR1 LNHNV, CDR2 YYDKDF (reference sequence). The CDR3 is 15 amino acids. The CDR3 nucleotides are TGTGCCACCAGCAGAGAGGGGGCTAGCACAGATACGCAGTATTTT. It encodes CATSREGASTDTQYF.

The rearrangement joins TRBV5-6 to TRBJ2-7, with 9 bases aligning to TRBD1. The ends lost 6 bases at V and 4 bases at J; junction bases unmatched: 8. Germline loops: CDR1 SGHDT, CDR2 YYEEEE. The length of the CDR3 is 14 residues. CDR3 loop: CASKITGGDYEQYF. CDR3 bases: TGTGCCAGCAAGATAACAGGGGGCGATTACGAGCAGTACTTC.

V usage is TRBV6-5 and J usage is TRBJ2-1; maybe TRBD2 (5 bases). CDR1 is MNHEY and CDR2 is SVGAGI in the germline V gene. Trimming took off 2 bases at V and 5 bases at J, with 13 bases between the two ends. CDR3 length equals 15 residues. CDR3 in amino acids: CASSYGSGLNNEQFF. CDR3 nucleotide sequence: TGTGCCAGCAGTTACGGATCTGGACTGAACAATGAGCAGTTCTTC.

The chain combines TRBV7-6 with TRBJ1-1, with D unresolved. Per germline, CDR1 SGHVS and CDR2 FNYEAQ. V was pared by 2 bases and J by 1 base, with 5 bases between. The CDR3 loop spans 13 amino acids. CDR3 sequence reads: CASSLTQNTEAFF. The CDR3 bases are TGTGCCAGCAGCTTAACACAGAACACTGAAGCTTTCTTT.

This clone showed up just a few times. The chain has TRBV4-2 and TRBJ1-5, with 9 nucleotides matching TRBD1. CDR3 length equals 15 residues. Per the germline V gene, CDR1 is LGHNA and CDR2 is YNFKEQ. The J segment lost 6 bases and the V segment lost 1 base, leaving 4 bases of the junction unmatched. The CDR3 region is CASSQGRDRAQPQHF. The CDR3 DNA reads TGTGCCAGCAGCCAAGGGAGGGACAGGGCTCAGCCCCAGCATTTT.

This chain connects TRBV14 to TRBJ2-7; 13 positions match TRBD2. The CDR3 has 15 amino acids. Germline values: CDR1 SGHDN, CDR2 FVKESK. The junction had 4 bases not matched to a gene; V was cut back by 4 bases and J by 4 bases. This CDR3 reads CASSLRLAGGYEQYF. CDR3 DNA sequence: TGTGCCAGCAGCCTCAGACTAGCGGGAGGATACGAGCAGTACTTC. Drawing the rest from reference TRBV14 and TRBJ2-7, the complete variable domain is EAGVTQFPSHSVIEKGQTVTLRCDPISGHDNLYWYRRVMGKEIKFLLHFVKESKQDESGMPNNRFLAERTGGTYSTLKVQPAELEDSGVYFCASSLRLAGGYEQYFGPGTRLTVT.

The chain carries TRBV9 and TRBJ2-1; TRBD1 is a possible D gene (5 bases). Germline V gene data show CDR1 as SGDLS and CDR2 as YYNGEE. Trimming took off 4 bases at V and 7 bases at J, with 18 bases between the two ends. CDR3 length equals 15 residues. In DNA form, the CDR3 reads TGTGCCAGCAGCCCGCGGTACCAAGACAGAAATGAGCAGTTCTTC. Its protein is CASSPRYQDRNEQFF.

The chain uses TRBV6-6 and TRBJ1-1; 7 bases line up with TRBD1. Germline V gene sequence: CDR1 MNHNY, CDR2 SVGAGI (reference sequence). J gave up 10 bases and V 2 bases, and 7 bases lay outside the gene matches. This CDR3 is 13 amino acids long. The DNA for the CDR3 is TGTGCCAGCAGTTACCCACAGGGGTCCGCAGCTTTCTTT. The encoded protein is CASSYPQGSAAFF.

This clone came up a few times. This chain joins TRBV7-2 and TRBJ2-1; 8 positions match TRBD1. Trimming removed 7 bases from V and 2 bases from J; junction bases left unmatched: 16. This CDR3 spans 18 amino acids. CDR1 SGHTA and CDR2 FQGNSA come from the germline V gene. This CDR3 reads CASNPRGRRWGTYNEQFF. CDR3 in DNA: TGTGCCAGCAACCCCAGGGGGCGAAGGTGGGGGACCTACAATGAGCAGTTCTTC. Full variable domain (remainder filled in from reference TRBV7-2 and TRBJ2-1): GAGVSQSPSNKVTEKGKDVELRCDPISGHTALYWYRQSLGQGLEFLIYFQGNSAPDKSGLPSDRFSAERTGGSVSTLTIQRTQQEDSAVYLCASNPRGRRWGTYNEQFFGPGTRLTVL.